This TCR beta chain is from a study of T cells after yellow fever vaccination. Study details: Low-cell-number fractions were prepared with SMART-Seq v4 Ultra Low Input. Study observations and caveats: Weaker overall was a secondary response that nonetheless peaked faster, on day 5 versus 15. It was a small share of clonotypes that appeared in both CD4 and CD8 compartments. Repertoires sorted by FACS could include abundant clonotypes that are contaminants from the bulk population.

Points on this clonotype: What it binds is unknown.

The CDR3 runs 13 residues. The germline V and J ends were trimmed by 5 bases and 7 bases, with 14 bases remaining between them. Germline loops: CDR1 SQVTM, CDR2 ANQGSEA. TCRdb fed the 5' RACE reads into MiXCR, producing one record per CDR3 protein. The sample yields around 250,000 distinct CDR3 sequences, 6.9% seen once. This chain links TRBV29-1 with TRBJ1-4, with D possibly being TRBD1 (6 bases). This specimen was CD4+ T cells sorted from PBMCs, taken 15 days after the yellow fever booster vaccination. The source is a man aged 25-40 years who received the YFV17D yellow fever vaccine. CDR3 sequence (DNA): TGCAGCGTTCGGGACACTCGGGCTGAAAAACTGTTTTTT. Its translation: CSVRDTRAEKLFF.